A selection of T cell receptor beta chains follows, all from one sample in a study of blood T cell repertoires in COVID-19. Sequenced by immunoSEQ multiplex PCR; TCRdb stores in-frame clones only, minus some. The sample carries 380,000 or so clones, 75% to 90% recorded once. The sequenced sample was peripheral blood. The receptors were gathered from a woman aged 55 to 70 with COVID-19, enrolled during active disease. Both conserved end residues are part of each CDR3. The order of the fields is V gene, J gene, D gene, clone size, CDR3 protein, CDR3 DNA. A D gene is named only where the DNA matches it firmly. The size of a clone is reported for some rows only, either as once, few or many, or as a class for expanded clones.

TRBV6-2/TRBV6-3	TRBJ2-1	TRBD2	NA	CASSHSGAYNEQFF	TGTGCCAGCAGTCACAGCGGGGCCTACAATGAGCAGTTCTTC
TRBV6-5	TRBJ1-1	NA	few	CASSGGTADTEAFF	TGTGCCAGCAGCGGAGGGACGGCCGACACTGAAGCTTTCTTT
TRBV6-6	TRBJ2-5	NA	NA	CASSYRDQETQYF	TGTGCCAGCAGTTACCGAGACCAAGAGACCCAGTACTTC
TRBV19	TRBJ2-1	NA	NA	CASKTGGPSSYNEQFF	TGTGCCAGCAAGACGGGGGGCCCAAGCTCCTACAATGAGCAGTTCTTC
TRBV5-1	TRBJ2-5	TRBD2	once	CASSLAGLADLVETQYF	TGCGCCAGCAGCTTGGCCGGACTAGCGGATTTGGTGGAGACCCAGTACTTC
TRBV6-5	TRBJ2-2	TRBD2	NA	CASTLGLAGTGELFF	TGTGCCAGCACCCTCGGACTAGCGGGGACCGGGGAGCTGTTTTTT
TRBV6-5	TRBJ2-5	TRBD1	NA	CASSTGAGETQYF	TGTGCCAGCAGCACAGGGGCAGGAGAGACCCAGTACTTC
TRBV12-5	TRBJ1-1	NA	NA	CASGTPLSANTEAFF	TGTGCTAGTGGCACCCCCCTGAGTGCAAACACTGAAGCTTTCTTT
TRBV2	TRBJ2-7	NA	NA	CASNFVSGSYEQYF	TGTGCCAGCAATTTTGTATCCGGCTCCTACGAGCAGTACTTC
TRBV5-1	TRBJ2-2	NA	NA	CASSVASDTGELFF	TGCGCCAGCAGCGTGGCTAGCGACACCGGGGAGCTGTTTTTT
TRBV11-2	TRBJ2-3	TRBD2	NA	CASSPSGRGGGDTQYF	TGTGCCAGCAGCCCTTCGGGGCGGGGGGGCGGAGATACGCAGTATTTT
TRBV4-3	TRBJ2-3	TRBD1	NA	CASSQGPPATGATDTQYF	TGCGCCAGCAGCCAAGGGCCCCCCGCGACAGGGGCCACAGATACGCAGTATTTT
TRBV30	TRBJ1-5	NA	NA	CAWSVLGDQPQHF	TGTGCCTGGAGTGTGCTGGGAGATCAGCCCCAGCATTTT
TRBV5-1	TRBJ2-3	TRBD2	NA	CASSSRTSWDTQYF	TGCGCCAGCAGCTCCAGGACTAGCTGGGATACGCAGTATTTT
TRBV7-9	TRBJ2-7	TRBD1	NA	CASSSDRAESSYEQYF	TGTGCCAGCAGCTCGGACAGGGCGGAAAGCTCCTACGAGCAGTACTTC
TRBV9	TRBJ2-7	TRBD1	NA	CASSVREGQIYEQYF	TGTGCCAGCAGCGTCCGTGAGGGACAGATATACGAGCAGTACTTC
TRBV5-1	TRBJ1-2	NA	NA	CASSGAEGYGYTF	TGCGCCAGCAGCGGCGCAGAGGGCTATGGCTACACCTTC
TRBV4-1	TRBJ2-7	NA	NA	CASSQDGNEQYF	TGCGCCAGCAGCCAAGATGGCAACGAGCAGTACTTC
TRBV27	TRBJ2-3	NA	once	CASSFSTSMNTQYF	TGTGCCAGCAGTTTTTCTACTAGTATGAATACGCAGTATTTT
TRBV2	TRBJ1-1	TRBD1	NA	CASSGTGRTEAFF	TGTGCCAGCAGTGGGACAGGGAGGACTGAAGCTTTCTTT